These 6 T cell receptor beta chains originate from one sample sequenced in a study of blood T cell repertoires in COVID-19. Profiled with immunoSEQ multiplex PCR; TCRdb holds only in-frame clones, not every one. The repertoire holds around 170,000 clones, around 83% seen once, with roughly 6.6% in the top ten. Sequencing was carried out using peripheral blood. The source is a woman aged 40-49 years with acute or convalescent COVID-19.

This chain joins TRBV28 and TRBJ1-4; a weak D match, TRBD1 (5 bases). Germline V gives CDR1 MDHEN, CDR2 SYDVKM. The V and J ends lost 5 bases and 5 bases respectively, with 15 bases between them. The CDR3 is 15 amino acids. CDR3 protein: CASSTQGRGNEKLFF. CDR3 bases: TGTGCCAGCAGTACGCAGGGACGGGGGAATGAAAAACTGTTTTTT.

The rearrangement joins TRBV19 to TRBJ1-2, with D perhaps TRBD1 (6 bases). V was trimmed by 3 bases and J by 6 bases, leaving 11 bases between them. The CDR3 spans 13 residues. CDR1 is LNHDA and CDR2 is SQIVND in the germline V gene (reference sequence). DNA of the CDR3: TGTGCCAGTAGTATGGGGACAAGCCATGGCTACACCTTC. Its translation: CASSMGTSHGYTF.

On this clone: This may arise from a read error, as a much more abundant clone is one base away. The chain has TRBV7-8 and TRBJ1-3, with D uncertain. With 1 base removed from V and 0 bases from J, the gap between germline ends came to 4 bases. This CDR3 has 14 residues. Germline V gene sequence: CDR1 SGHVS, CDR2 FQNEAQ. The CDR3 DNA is TGTGCCAGCAGCTTAGGTAACTCTGGAAACACCATATATTTT. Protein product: CASSLGNSGNTIYF.

The CDR3 nucleotides read TGTGCCAGCAGTTGGGTCGGGAGGAACACCGGGGAGCTGTTTTTT. It is translated as CASSWVGRNTGELFF. The chain has TRBV6-5 and TRBJ2-2, with a possible D match to TRBD2 (6 bases). With 4 bases removed from V and 1 base from J, the gap between germline ends came to 10 bases. The CDR3 has 15 amino acids. The germline V gene encodes CDR1 MNHEY and CDR2 SVGAGI.

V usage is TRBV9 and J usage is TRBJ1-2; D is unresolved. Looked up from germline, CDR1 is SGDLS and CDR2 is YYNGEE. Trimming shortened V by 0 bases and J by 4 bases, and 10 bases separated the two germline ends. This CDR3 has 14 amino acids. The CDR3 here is CASSVGRLSYGYTF. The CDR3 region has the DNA TGTGCCAGCAGCGTAGGAAGACTCAGCTATGGCTACACCTTC.

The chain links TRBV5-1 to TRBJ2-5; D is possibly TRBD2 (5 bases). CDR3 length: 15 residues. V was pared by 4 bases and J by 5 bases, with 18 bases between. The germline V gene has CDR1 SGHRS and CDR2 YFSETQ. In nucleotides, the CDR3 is TGCGCCAGCAGCCCGGTAGGGAGTGGTGGGGAGACCCAGTACTTC. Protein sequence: CASSPVGSGGETQYF.